The sequence of this T cell receptor beta chain was determined in a study of T cells in Graves' hyperthyroidism and ophthalmopathy. The study, taken as a whole, reports: In the analysis, a 13 V-J model separated ophthalmopathy from stable hyperthyroidism. Ophthalmopathy, which appeared later, was predicted by the model a median approximately six months before onset.

This clonotype was counted a few times. Its antigen is currently unknown. RNA transcripts gave rise to amplified TCR beta CDR3 regions. The HTBI primer set drove a first-round RT-PCR of the TCR CDR3. From the multiplex PCR reads, TCRdb called clonotypes with MiXCR, one entry per CDR3 protein. The table shows about 110,000 distinct CDR3 sequences, with roughly 15% occurring only once. Patients between 18 and 65 years old had hyperthyroidism, newly diagnosed and lasting under 2 months. Diagnoses rested on clinical symptoms, serum thyroxine and TRAb, thyroid ultrasound and orbital computed tomography. What was sequenced was blood. This clonotype was obtained from a woman aged 45-60 years with Graves' hyperthyroidism.

The CDR3 bases are TGTGCCAGTAGCCCTCCACGGGCCTTCTCCTACAATGAGCAGTTCTTC. It specifies CASSPPRAFSYNEQFF. V is TRBV19 and J is TRBJ2-1, with D hard to call. CDR1 and CDR2 (germline): LNHDA, SQIVND (reference sequence). CDR3 length: 16 amino acids. V lost 6 bases to trimming and J lost 0 bases, with 15 bases between them.